The present T cell receptor (beta chain) was sequenced within a study of blood T cell repertoires in COVID-19. Per the germline V gene, CDR1 is KGHDR and CDR2 is SFDVKD. With 4 bases clipped from V and 3 bases from J, the junction kept 3 bases outside the gene matches. The CDR3 has 15 residues. Authors' processing steps: Amplifying reference gene primers gave estimates of nucleated cell counts. Repertoires were generated with immunoSEQ multiplex PCR, while TCRdb's copy carries only in-frame clones and drops some. V, J and clone size are those of that table, while D and trimming were read from the DNA. The sample holds around 220,000 clones, around 75% seen once.

Input material: peripheral blood. The clonotype was recovered from a human donor in a cohort sampled during active COVID-19. J is TRBJ1-5 and V is TRBV24-1; the match to TRBD1 covers 9 bases. CDR3 loop: CATSEGTGFNQPQHF. The CDR3 DNA reads as TGTGCCACCAGTGAGGGGACAGGGTTCAATCAGCCCCAGCATTTT.